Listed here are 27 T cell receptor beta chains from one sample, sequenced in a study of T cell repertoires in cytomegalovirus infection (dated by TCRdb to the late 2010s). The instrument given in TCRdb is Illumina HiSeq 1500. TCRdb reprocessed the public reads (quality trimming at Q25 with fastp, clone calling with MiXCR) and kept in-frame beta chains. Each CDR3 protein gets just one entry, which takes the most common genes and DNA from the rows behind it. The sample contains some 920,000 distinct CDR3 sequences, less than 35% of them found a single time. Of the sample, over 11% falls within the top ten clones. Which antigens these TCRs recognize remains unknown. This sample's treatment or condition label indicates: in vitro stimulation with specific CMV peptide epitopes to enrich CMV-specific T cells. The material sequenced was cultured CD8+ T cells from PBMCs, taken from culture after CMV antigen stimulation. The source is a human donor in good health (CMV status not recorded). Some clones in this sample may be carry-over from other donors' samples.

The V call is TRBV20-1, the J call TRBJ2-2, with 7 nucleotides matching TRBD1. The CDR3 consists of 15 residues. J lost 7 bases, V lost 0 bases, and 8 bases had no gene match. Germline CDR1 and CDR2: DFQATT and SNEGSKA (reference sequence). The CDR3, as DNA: TGCAGTGCTAGAGAGGGGACAGTGGGCGTCGGGGAGCTGTTTTTT. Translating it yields CSAREGTVGVGELFF.

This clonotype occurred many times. The CDR3, as DNA: TGTGCCAGCAGCTTAGGTCCCGGGACAGGGCTTCGAGAGCAGTACTTC. Translating it yields CASSLGPGTGLREQYF. This sequence joins TRBV7-2 and TRBJ2-7, with 9 bases identical to TRBD1. The germline V gene has CDR1 SGHTA and CDR2 FQGNSA. The CDR3 is 16 amino acids. Trimming took 1 base from V and 7 from J; bases not matched to a gene: 11.

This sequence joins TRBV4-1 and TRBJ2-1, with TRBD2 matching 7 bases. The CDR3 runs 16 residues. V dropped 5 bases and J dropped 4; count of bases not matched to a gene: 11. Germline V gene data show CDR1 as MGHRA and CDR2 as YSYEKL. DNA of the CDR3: TGCGCCAGCAGCTCCCTGGGGGGGACTCCTTACAATGAGCAGTTCTTC. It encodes CASSSLGGTPYNEQFF.

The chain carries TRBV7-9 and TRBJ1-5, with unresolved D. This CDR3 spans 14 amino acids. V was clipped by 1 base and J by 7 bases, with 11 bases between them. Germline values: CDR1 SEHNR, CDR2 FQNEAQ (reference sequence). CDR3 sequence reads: CASSLDINGQPQHF. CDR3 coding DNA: TGTGCCAGCAGCTTAGATATAAATGGACAGCCCCAGCATTTT.

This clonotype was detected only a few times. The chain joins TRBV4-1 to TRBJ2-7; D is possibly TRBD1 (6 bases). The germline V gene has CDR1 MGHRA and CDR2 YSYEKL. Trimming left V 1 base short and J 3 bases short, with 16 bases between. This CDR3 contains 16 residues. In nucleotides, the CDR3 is TGCGCCAGCAGCCAAGGATTTCTGGGGGCCCTCTACGAGCAGTACTTC. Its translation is CASSQGFLGALYEQYF.

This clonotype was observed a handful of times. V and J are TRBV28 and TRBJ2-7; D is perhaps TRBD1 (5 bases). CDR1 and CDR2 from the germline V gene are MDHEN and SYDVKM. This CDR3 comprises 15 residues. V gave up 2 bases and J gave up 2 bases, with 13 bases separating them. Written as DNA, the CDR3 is TGTGCCAGCAGTTTAGGGTCAGGGTCCCCCTACGAGCAGTACGTC. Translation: CASSLGSGSPYEQYV.

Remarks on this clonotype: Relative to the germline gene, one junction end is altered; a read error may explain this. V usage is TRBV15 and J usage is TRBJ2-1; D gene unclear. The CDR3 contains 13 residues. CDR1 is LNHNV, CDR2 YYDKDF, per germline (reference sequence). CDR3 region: CATSRDSRSEKFF. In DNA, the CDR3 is TGTGCCACCAGCAGAGATAGCAGGTCTGAGAAGTTCTTC.

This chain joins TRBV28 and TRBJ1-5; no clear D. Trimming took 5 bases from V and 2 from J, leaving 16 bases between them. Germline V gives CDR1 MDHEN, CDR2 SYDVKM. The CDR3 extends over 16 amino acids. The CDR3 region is CASSQLAAFGNQPQHF. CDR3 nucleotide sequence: TGTGCCAGCAGTCAACTCGCAGCTTTCGGCAATCAGCCCCAGCATTTT. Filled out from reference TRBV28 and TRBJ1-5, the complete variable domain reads DVKVTQSSRYLVKRTGEKVFLECVQDMDHENMFWYRQDPGLGLRLIYFSYDVKMKEKGDIPEGYSVSREKKERFSLILESASTNQTSMYLCASSQLAAFGNQPQHFGDGTRLSIL.

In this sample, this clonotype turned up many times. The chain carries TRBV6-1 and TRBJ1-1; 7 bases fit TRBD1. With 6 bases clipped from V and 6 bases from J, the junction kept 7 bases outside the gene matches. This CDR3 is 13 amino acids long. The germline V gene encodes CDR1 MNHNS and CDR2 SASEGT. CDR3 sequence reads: CASRLHRGSEAFF. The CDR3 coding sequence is TGTGCCAGCAGACTCCACAGGGGCTCTGAAGCTTTCTTT.

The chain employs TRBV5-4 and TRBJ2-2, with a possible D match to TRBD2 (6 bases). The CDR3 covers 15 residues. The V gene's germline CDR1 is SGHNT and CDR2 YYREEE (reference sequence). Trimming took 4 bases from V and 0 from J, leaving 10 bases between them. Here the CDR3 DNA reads TGTGCCAGCAGCCGTGGGAGGACGAACACCGGGGAGCTGTTTTTT. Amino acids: CASSRGRTNTGELFF.

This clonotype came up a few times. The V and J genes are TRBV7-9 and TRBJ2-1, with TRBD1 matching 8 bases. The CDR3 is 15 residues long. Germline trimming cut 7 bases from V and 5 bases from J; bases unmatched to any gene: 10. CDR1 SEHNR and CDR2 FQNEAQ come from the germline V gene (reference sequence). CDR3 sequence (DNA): TGTGCCAGCAACACAGACAGGGGAAGGGACAATGAGCAGTTCTTC. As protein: CASNTDRGRDNEQFF.

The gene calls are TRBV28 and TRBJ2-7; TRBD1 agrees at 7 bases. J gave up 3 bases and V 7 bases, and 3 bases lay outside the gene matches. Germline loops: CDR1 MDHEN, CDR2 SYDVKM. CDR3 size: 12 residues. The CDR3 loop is CASTRTGYEQYV. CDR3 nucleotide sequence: TGTGCCAGCACCAGGACAGGCTACGAGCAGTACGTC.

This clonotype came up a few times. CDR3 sequence (DNA): TGTGCCAGCAGCTTACGATGGGATACCTACAATGAGCAGTTCTTC. This sequence encodes CASSLRWDTYNEQFF. The chain uses TRBV7-9 and TRBJ2-1; D unresolved. Germline CDR1 and CDR2: SEHNR and FQNEAQ (reference sequence). V was pared by 2 bases and J by 2 bases, with 10 bases between. The CDR3 is 15 amino acids.

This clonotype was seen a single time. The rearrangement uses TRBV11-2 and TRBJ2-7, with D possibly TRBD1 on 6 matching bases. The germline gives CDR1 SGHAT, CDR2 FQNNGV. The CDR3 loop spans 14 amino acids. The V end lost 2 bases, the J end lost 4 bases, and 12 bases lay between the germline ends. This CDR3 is CASSLNDRPYEQYV. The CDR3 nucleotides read TGTGCCAGCAGCTTAAATGACAGGCCATACGAGCAGTACGTC.

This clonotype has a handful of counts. The CDR3 loop reads CASSLGGGLGDGYTF. CDR3 in DNA: TGTGCCAGCAGTTTAGGGGGAGGGTTGGGGGATGGCTACACCTTC. V gene TRBV27 combines with J gene TRBJ1-2; D might be TRBD1 (5 bases). The CDR3 runs to 15 residues. CDR1 is MNHEY and CDR2 is SMNVEV in the germline V gene (reference sequence). V gave up 2 bases and J gave up 6 bases, with 16 bases separating them.

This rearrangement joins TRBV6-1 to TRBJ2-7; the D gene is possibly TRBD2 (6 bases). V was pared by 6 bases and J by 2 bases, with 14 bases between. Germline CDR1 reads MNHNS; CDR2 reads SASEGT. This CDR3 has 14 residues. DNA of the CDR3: TGTGCCAGCAGCGGCGGGGAGTACCCCTACGAGCAGTACGTC. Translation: CASSGGEYPYEQYV.

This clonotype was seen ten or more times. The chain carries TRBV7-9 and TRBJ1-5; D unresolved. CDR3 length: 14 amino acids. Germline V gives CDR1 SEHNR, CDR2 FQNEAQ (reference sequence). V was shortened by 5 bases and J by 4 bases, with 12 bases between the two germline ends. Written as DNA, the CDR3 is TGTGCCAGCAGCCCAGCCCAGTTTAATCAGCCCCAGCATTTT. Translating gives CASSPAQFNQPQHF. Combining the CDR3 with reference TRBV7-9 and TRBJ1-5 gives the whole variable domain DTGVSQNPRHKITKRGQNVTFRCDPISEHNRLYWYRQTLGQGPEFLTYFQNEAQLEKSRLLSDRFSAERPKGSFSTLEIQRTEQGDSAMYLCASSPAQFNQPQHFGDGTRLSIL.

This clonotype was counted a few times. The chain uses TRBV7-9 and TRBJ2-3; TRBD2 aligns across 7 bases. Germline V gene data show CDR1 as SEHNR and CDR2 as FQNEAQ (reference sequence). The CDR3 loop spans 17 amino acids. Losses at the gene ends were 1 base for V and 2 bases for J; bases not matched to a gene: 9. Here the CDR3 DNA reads TGTGCCAGCAGCTTAGATGTACCAGCGGGGTTCACAGATACGCAGTATTTT. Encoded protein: CASSLDVPAGFTDTQYF. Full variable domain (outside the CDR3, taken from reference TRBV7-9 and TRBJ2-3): DTGVSQNPRHKITKRGQNVTFRCDPISEHNRLYWYRQTLGQGPEFLTYFQNEAQLEKSRLLSDRFSAERPKGSFSTLEIQRTEQGDSAMYLCASSLDVPAGFTDTQYFGPGTRLTVL.

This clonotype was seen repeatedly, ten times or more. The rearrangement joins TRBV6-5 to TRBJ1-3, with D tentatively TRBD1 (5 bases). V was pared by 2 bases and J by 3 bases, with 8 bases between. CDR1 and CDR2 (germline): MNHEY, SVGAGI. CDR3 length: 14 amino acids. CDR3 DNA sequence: TGTGCCAGCAGTTACGCGGGGGTTGGAAACACCATATATTTT. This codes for CASSYAGVGNTIYF.

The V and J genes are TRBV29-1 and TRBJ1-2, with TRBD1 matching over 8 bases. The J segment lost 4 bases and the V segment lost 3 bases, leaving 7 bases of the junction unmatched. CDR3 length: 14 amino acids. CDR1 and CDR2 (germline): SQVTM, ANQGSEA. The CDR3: CSVDPRGRSYGYTF. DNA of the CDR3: TGCAGCGTTGATCCCAGGGGGCGTAGCTATGGCTACACCTTC.

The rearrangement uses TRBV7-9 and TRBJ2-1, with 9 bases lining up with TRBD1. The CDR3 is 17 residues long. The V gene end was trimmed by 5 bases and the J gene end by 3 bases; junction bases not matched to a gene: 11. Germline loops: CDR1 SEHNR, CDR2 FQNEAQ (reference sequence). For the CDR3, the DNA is TGTGCCAGCAGCCCCCGGGCGGGACAGGGAATCTACAATGAGCAGTTCTTC. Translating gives CASSPRAGQGIYNEQFF.

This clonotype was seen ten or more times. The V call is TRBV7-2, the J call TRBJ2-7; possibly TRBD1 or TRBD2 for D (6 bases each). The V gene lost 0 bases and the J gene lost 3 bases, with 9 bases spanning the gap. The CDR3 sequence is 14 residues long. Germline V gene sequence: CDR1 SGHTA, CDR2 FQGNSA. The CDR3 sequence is CASSLAEGHYEQYF. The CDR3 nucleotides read TGTGCCAGCAGCTTAGCGGAGGGACACTACGAGCAGTACTTC.

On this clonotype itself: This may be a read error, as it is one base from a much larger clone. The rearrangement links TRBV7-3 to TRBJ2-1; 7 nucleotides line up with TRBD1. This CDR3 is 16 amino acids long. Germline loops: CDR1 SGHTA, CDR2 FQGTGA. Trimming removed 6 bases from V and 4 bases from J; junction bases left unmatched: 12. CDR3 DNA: TGTGCCAGCAGTTCCATCACAGGGGTCGAGTACAATGAGCAGTTCTTC. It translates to CASSSITGVEYNEQFF.

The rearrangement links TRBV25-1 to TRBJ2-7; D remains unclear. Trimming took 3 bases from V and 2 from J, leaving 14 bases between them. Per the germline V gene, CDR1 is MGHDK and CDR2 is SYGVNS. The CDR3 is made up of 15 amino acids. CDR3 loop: CASSEEKVGPYEQYF. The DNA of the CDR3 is TGTGCCAGCAGTGAGGAGAAGGTAGGACCCTACGAGCAGTACTTC.

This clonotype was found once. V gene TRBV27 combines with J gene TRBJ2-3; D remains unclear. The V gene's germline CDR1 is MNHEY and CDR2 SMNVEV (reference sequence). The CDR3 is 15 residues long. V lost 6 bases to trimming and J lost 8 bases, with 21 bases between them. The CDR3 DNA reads TGTGCCAGCAGCGGCTCAATGGTTAGCACTGGTACGCAGTATTTT. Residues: CASSGSMVSTGTQYF.

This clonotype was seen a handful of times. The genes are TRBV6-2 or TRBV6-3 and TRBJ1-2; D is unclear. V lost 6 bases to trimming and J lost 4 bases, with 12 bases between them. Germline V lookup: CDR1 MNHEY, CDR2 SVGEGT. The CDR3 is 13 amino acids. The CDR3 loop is CASSPLGSYGYTF. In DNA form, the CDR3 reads TGTGCCAGCAGCCCCCTCGGATCCTATGGCTACACCTTC.

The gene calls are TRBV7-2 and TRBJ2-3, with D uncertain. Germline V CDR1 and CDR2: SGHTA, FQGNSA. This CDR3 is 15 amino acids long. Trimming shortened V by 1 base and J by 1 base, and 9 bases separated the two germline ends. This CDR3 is CASSLETYGTDTQYF. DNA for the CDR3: TGTGCCAGCAGCTTAGAGACATACGGCACAGATACGCAGTATTTT.